Shown below are 8 T cell receptor beta chains from a single sample sequenced in a study of Ad26.COV2.S vaccination and SARS-CoV-2 variants. Treatment specified: about 20 received Ad26.COV2.S at low or high dose, single or two shots; a few received placebo; per-sample allocation not given. After the first vaccine or placebo injection, samples were drawn on day 63. Only in-frame clones appear in the TCRdb table, and some are missing; sequencing was by immunoSEQ multiplex PCR. This table has approximately 420,000 clones, approximately 86% appearing once. The sample here was peripheral blood, taken in a trial of Ad26.COV2.S vaccine versus placebo. The receptor set was obtained from a person between 18 and 65 years old who received the Ad26.COV2.S COVID-19 vaccine or a placebo.

J is TRBJ1-6 and V is TRBV4-3; D possibly corresponds to TRBD1 (6 bases). V was cut by 0 bases and J by 4 bases, with 10 bases left in between. CDR1 LGHNA and CDR2 YSLEER come from the germline V gene. The CDR3 contains 16 residues. Here the CDR3 reads CASSQEWDTYNSPLHF. Here the CDR3 DNA reads TGCGCCAGCAGCCAAGAGTGGGACACTTATAATTCACCCCTCCACTTT.

The chain couples TRBV15 to TRBJ1-2; 7 bases match TRBD1. This CDR3 comprises 14 residues. Germline V CDR1 and CDR2: LNHNV, YYDKDF (reference sequence). With V trimmed by 0 bases and J by 3 bases, 1 base remained unmatched. CDR3 sequence: CATSRDDRDYGYTF. The CDR3 DNA reads TGTGCCACCAGCAGAGATGACAGGGACTATGGCTACACCTTC.

Notes on this clone: Other DNA sequences in the sample encode the same CDR3. The chain is built from TRBV18 and TRBJ1-2; D remains ambiguous. Germline V CDR1 and CDR2: KGHSH, LQKENI. This CDR3 region has 11 residues. Trimming removed 2 bases at V and 8 bases at J, with 6 bases between. CDR3 DNA sequence: TGTGCCAGCTCACCAGGGTCGGGCTACACCTTC. Amino acid sequence: CASSPGSGYTF.

The rearrangement joins TRBV6-4 to TRBJ1-2; D unclear. CDR1 and CDR2 (germline): MRHNA, SNTAGT. The CDR3 runs to 10 residues. Between the trimmed V and J ends, which lost 6 bases and 4 bases, there was a span of 3 bases. The CDR3 is CASSSYGYTF. DNA of the CDR3: TGTGCCAGCAGCAGCTATGGCTACACCTTC.

The chain couples TRBV3-1 (or the pseudogene TRBV3-2) to TRBJ1-2; possibly TRBD1 for D (5 bases). V gave up 0 bases and J gave up 4 bases, with 12 bases separating them. CDR1 and CDR2 (germline): LGHDT, YNNKEL (reference sequence). The length of the CDR3 is 15 residues. The CDR3 nucleotides read TGTGCCAGCAGCCAAGATCCCGAGGGGTTCTATGGCTACACCTTC. Translating gives CASSQDPEGFYGYTF.

The V call is TRBV6-5, the J call TRBJ1-5; D is perhaps TRBD1 (5 bases). Trimming stripped 5 bases from V and 5 bases from J, with 13 bases between. Germline CDR1 reads MNHEY; CDR2 reads SVGAGI. The CDR3 consists of 14 residues. The CDR3 DNA reads TGTGCCAGCAGTCCCTGGGGGGGTTATCAGCCCCAGCATTTT. It is translated as CASSPWGGYQPQHF.

The chain carries TRBV11-2 and TRBJ2-1; D remains unclear. The CDR3 totals 12 residues. V was clipped by 5 bases and J by 4 bases, with 6 bases between them. The germline gives CDR1 SGHAT, CDR2 FQNNGV. As DNA, the CDR3 is TGTGCCAGCAGCCCGCAGTACAATGAGCAGTTCTTC. Residues: CASSPQYNEQFF.

The CDR3 DNA follows: TGTGCCAGCAGTTACCGGACAGGTTTTCCCTACAATGAGCAGTTCTTC. Protein sequence: CASSYRTGFPYNEQFF. The chain employs TRBV6-2 or TRBV6-3 and TRBJ2-1, with 7 nucleotides matching TRBD1. Germline CDR1 MNHEY, CDR2 SVGEGT. This CDR3 is built from 16 residues. Trimming cost V 2 bases and J 2 bases; bases outside gene matches: 6.